This T cell receptor beta chain derives from a study of blood T cell repertoires in COVID-19. Clones were sequenced by immunoSEQ multiplex PCR, and TCRdb holds only the in-frame ones, with some missing. The sample lists 150,000 to 200,000 clones; 86% were seen once. J was trimmed by 9 bases and V by 3 bases; bases with no gene match: 11. Per the germline V gene, CDR1 is SGHRS and CDR2 is YFSETQ. The CDR3 runs 14 residues. J is TRBJ1-1 and V is TRBV5-1; 7 bases map to TRBD1. The sample consisted of peripheral blood. The clonotype originates from a woman in her 70s with acute or convalescent COVID-19. Written as DNA, the CDR3 is TGCGCCAGCAGCTCGGTAACAGGGGTAGCGCAAGCTTTCTTT. Translating it yields CASSSVTGVAQAFF.